This T cell receptor beta chain was sequenced in a study of T cell repertoires in cytomegalovirus infection. At the level of the study: Both a matching HLA type and CMV infection were indicated by public TCR beta signatures.

The V end lost 5 bases, the J end lost 5 bases, and 14 bases lay between the germline ends. This CDR3 is built from 14 residues. In germline, CDR1 is MDHEN, CDR2 SYDVKM. TCRdb re-called the reads through MiXCR, storing one row per CDR3 protein. The sample yields 250,000 to 300,000 distinct CDR3 sequences, 20% to 30% seen once. Study-wide results and limits: What dominated the ex vivo response were HLA-C-restricted CMV-specific TCR beta clonotypes.

Details on this clonotype: Its matching antigen is unknown.

The rearrangement joins TRBV28 to TRBJ2-3; TRBD1 is a possible D gene (6 bases). This sequence originates from a human donor in good health (CMV status not recorded). Some clones in this sample may be carry-over from other donors' samples. Material for sequencing was PBMCs. CDR3 DNA sequence: TGTGCCAGCAGTCCCCCAGGGGCATTAGATACGCAGTATTTT. Translation: CASSPPGALDTQYF. The whole variable domain, remainder taken from reference TRBV28 and TRBJ2-3, is DVKVTQSSRYLVKRTGEKVFLECVQDMDHENMFWYRQDPGLGLRLIYFSYDVKMKEKGDIPEGYSVSREKKERFSLILESASTNQTSMYLCASSPPGALDTQYFGPGTRLTVL.